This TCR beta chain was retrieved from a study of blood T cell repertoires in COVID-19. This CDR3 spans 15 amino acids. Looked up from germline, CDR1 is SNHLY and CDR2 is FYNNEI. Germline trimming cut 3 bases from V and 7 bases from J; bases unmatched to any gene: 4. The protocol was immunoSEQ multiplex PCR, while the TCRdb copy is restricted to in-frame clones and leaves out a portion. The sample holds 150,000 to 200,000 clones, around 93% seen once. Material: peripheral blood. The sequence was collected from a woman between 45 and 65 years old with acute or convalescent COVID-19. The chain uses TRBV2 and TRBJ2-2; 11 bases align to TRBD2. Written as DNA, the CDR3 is TGTGCCAGCAGTGATAGCGGGGGGGCCTTCGGGGAGCTGTTTTTT. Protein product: CASSDSGGAFGELFF.